The 23 T cell receptor beta chains given below trace back to one sample, sequenced in a study of blood T cells in healthy people across ages. Primed by a sample-barcoded 5' primer and a J-beta primer mix, a second PCR proceeded for about 7 to 11 cycles. Using its own MiXCR run on the 5' RACE reads, TCRdb lists one record per CDR3 protein. The sample has around 1.5 million distinct CDR3 sequences; 35% to 45% are singletons. The sequenced material came from blood. The receptors stem from a woman aged 18-29 years in good health.

This clonotype appeared a few times. The J gene is TRBJ2-1, the V gene TRBV9; 10 bases fit TRBD2. After removal of 0 bases from V and 4 bases from J, the junction contained 4 bases not matched to a gene. The CDR3 is 16 amino acids. CDR1 is SGDLS, CDR2 YYNGEE, per germline. In DNA form, the CDR3 reads TGTGCCAGCAGCGTAGAGGCTAGCGGGAGTTACAATGAGCAGTTCTTC. This codes for CASSVEASGSYNEQFF.

A few counts support this clonotype. The rearrangement joins TRBV4-1 to TRBJ2-1; 9 bases agree with TRBD2. CDR3 length: 14 amino acids. The germline V gene encodes CDR1 MGHRA and CDR2 YSYEKL. The trim removed 0 bases at V and 9 bases at J, leaving 3 bases unmatched. This CDR3 reads CASSQEAGGGEQFF. CDR3 nucleotide sequence: TGCGCCAGCAGCCAAGAGGCGGGAGGGGGTGAGCAGTTCTTC.

The gene calls are TRBV20-1 and TRBJ2-4; 7 positions match TRBD1. Germline V gene lookup returns CDR1 DFQATT and CDR2 SNEGSKA (reference sequence). V gave up 3 bases and J gave up 8 bases; unmatched junction bases: 10. The CDR3 runs 14 residues. CDR3 amino acids: CSARVLTGIDIQYF. CDR3 nucleotides: TGCAGTGCTAGGGTACTGACAGGGATAGACATTCAGTACTTC.

This clonotype occurred a few times. The chain recombines TRBV14 with TRBJ1-6; D gene uncertain. This CDR3 contains 15 residues. V was trimmed by 4 bases and J by 4 bases, leaving 11 bases between them. Germline V gene sequence: CDR1 SGHDN, CDR2 FVKESK. The CDR3 sequence is CASSLRNDYNSPLHF. CDR3 coding DNA: TGTGCCAGCAGCCTCCGGAACGATTATAATTCACCCCTCCACTTT.

This clonotype was observed a few times. The chain links TRBV12-3 or TRBV12-4 to TRBJ1-4, with TRBD1 matching 7 bases. The CDR3 totals 15 residues. J gave up 4 bases and V 1 base, and 3 bases lay outside the gene matches. The CDR3 here is CASSLGDRFNEKLFF. In nucleotides, the CDR3 is TGTGCCAGCAGTTTAGGGGACAGATTTAATGAAAAACTGTTTTTT.

The chain joins TRBV2 to TRBJ2-3; TRBD2 matches at 7 bases. V shed 2 bases, J shed 5 bases, and the junction held 7 bases outside the gene matches. The germline CDR1 and CDR2 sequences are SNHLY and FYNNEI. This CDR3 comprises 15 residues. CDR3 DNA: TGTGCCAGCAGTGAACAGCGGGGAGGGCAAGATACGCAGTATTTT. Amino acid sequence: CASSEQRGGQDTQYF.

This clonotype has a handful of counts. The chain is built from TRBV27 and TRBJ2-3; tentatively, D is TRBD2 (5 bases). Trimming took off 3 bases at V and 1 base at J, with 14 bases between the two ends. Germline V lookup: CDR1 MNHEY, CDR2 SMNVEV (reference sequence). This CDR3 has 16 amino acids. Here the CDR3 DNA reads TGTGCCAGCAGTTTGAGGGTGGTGCACGGCACAGATACGCAGTATTTT. This codes for CASSLRVVHGTDTQYF.

The chain joins TRBV20-1 to TRBJ2-5, with 14 bases that match TRBD2. The DNA matches TRBJ2-7 better at its end, which makes the J call doubtful. There are 15 residues in the CDR3. The germline V gene has CDR1 DFQATT and CDR2 SNEGSKA (reference sequence). CDR3 coding DNA: TGCAGTGCTATAGCGGGACTAGCGGGAGAGGGCGAGCAGTACTTC. It encodes CSAIAGLAGEGEQYF.

In this sample, this clonotype turned up a few times. This sequence joins TRBV6-2 or TRBV6-3 and TRBJ2-7, with 13 bases fitting TRBD2. The CDR3 has 18 amino acids. The junction had 7 bases not matched to a gene; V was cut back by 2 bases and J by 0 bases. CDR1 and CDR2 (germline): MNHEY, SVGEGT. CDR3 bases: TGTGCCAGCAGTTACGACTGGACTAGCGGGAGTATCTCCTACGAGCAGTACTTC. Translating it yields CASSYDWTSGSISYEQYF.

V gene TRBV15 combines with J gene TRBJ1-5; D may be TRBD1 (5 bases). CDR3 length equals 16 residues. V was trimmed by 3 bases and J by 2 bases, leaving 14 bases between them. Germline-derived CDR1 and CDR2 are LNHNV and YYDKDF (reference sequence). Here the CDR3 DNA reads TGTGCCACCAGCAGTCTACAGGCAGTCGGCAATCAGCCCCAGCATTTT. It translates to CATSSLQAVGNQPQHF.

This clonotype was counted at least ten times. The chain links TRBV10-3 to TRBJ2-7; TRBD2 matches at 7 bases. Germline lookup yields CDR1 ENHRY and CDR2 SYGVKD. This CDR3 comprises 14 residues. Losses at the gene ends were 2 bases for V and 3 bases for J; bases not matched to a gene: 4. The DNA of the CDR3 is TGTGCCATCAGTGAGGAGCCTAGCGGCTACGAGCAGTACTTC. Translating it yields CAISEEPSGYEQYF.

The table lists this clonotype with a few counts. The rearrangement uses TRBV11-1 and TRBJ2-1; 7 positions match TRBD1. Germline CDR1 and CDR2: SGHAT and FQDESV (reference sequence). The CDR3 covers 15 residues. After removal of 3 bases from V and 4 bases from J, the junction contained 6 bases not matched to a gene. The CDR3 here is CASSFLQGLYNEQFF. The CDR3 bases are TGTGCCAGCAGCTTTTTACAGGGGCTTTACAATGAGCAGTTCTTC.

The table lists this clonotype with a few counts. The V call is TRBV12-3 or TRBV12-4, the J call TRBJ2-7; weak D call: TRBD1 (6 bases). The CDR3 extends over 14 amino acids. V lost 8 bases and J lost 4, with 18 bases in between. The CDR3, as DNA: TGTGCCAGCGGGGCTCTGGGGGCAAAATACGAGCAGTACTTC. Its translation is CASGALGAKYEQYF.

Only one count was recorded for this clonotype. A read error may be the cause here, since a much bigger clone is one base away. The V call is TRBV18, the J call TRBJ2-1, with D possibly being TRBD1 or TRBD2 (5 bases each). This CDR3 has 15 residues. Germline V gene data show CDR1 as KGHSH and CDR2 as LQKENI. CDR3 sequence reads: CASPPKGTLGNEQFF. Here the CDR3 DNA reads TGTGCCAGCCCACCCAAGGGGACCCTTGGGAATGAGCAGTTCTTC.

The gene calls are TRBV27 and TRBJ2-4, with 14 bases that match TRBD2. The assigned J gene may be wrong: the sequence end matches TRBJ2-7 better. Per the germline V gene, CDR1 is MNHEY and CDR2 is SMNVEV (reference sequence). The CDR3 totals 18 residues. The CDR3 here is CASSLKGTSGSIAYEQYF. The CDR3 nucleotides read TGTGCCAGCAGTTTAAAAGGGACTAGCGGGAGTATAGCCTACGAGCAGTACTTC.

A word on this clonotype: A much larger clone lies one base from this, so it may be a read error. V and J are TRBV10-3 and TRBJ1-2; TRBD1 matches 8 bases. Germline loops: CDR1 ENHRY, CDR2 SYGVKD. The V and J ends lost 7 bases and 4 bases, in that order; junction bases with no gene match: 5. The CDR3 is 13 amino acids. CDR3 in amino acids: CAITGQGSYGYTF. Written as DNA, the CDR3 is TGTGCCATCACCGGACAGGGAAGCTATGGCTACACCTTC.

This clonotype was counted between two and nine times. The chain recombines TRBV5-1 with TRBJ2-1; D not certain. V shed 3 bases and J shed 9 bases, with 10 bases lying between them. Germline-derived CDR1 and CDR2 are SGHRS and YFSETQ. The CDR3 contains 12 residues. The CDR3 reads CASSSLGGEQFF. For the CDR3, the DNA is TGCGCCAGCAGCTCGCTCGGTGGTGAGCAGTTCTTC.

As concerns this clonotype: At one of its ends the junction is not consistent with the germline gene, which may arise from a read error. This rearrangement joins TRBV12-3 or TRBV12-4 to TRBJ2-5, with D possibly TRBD2 on 6 matching bases. The CDR3 has 14 amino acids. This CDR3 reads CASSSSGSQEAQYF. CDR3 coding DNA: TGTGCCAGCAGCAGTAGCGGATCCCAAGAGGCCCAGTACTTC.

This chain connects TRBV5-1 to TRBJ2-3; TRBD2 matches 8 bases. The CDR3 sequence is 16 residues long. Germline CDR1 and CDR2: SGHRS and YFSETQ. V lost 0 bases and J lost 0; bases outside the gene matches: 3. CDR3 amino acids: CASSLESGGSTDTQYF. In DNA form, the CDR3 reads TGCGCCAGCAGCTTGGAGTCGGGGGGGAGCACAGATACGCAGTATTTT. The entire variable domain, with the rest obtained from reference TRBV5-1 and TRBJ2-3, is as follows: KAGVTQTPRYLIKTRGQQVTLSCSPISGHRSVSWYQQTPGQGLQFLFEYFSETQRNKGNFPGRFSGRQFSNSRSEMNVSTLELGDSALYLCASSLESGGSTDTQYFGPGTRLTVL.

There are a few counts of this clonotype. The gene calls are TRBV29-1 and TRBJ2-7; no definite D call. Per the germline V gene, CDR1 is SQVTM and CDR2 is ANQGSEA. The CDR3 extends over 11 amino acids. Trimming shortened V by 2 bases and J by 9 bases, and 11 bases separated the two germline ends. CDR3 region: CSVESHLGQYF. Written as DNA, the CDR3 is TGCAGCGTTGAATCGCATCTGGGGCAGTACTTC.

This sequence joins TRBV6-1 and TRBJ1-1; TRBD1 aligns across 8 bases. The V gene's germline CDR1 is MNHNS and CDR2 SASEGT. V lost 8 bases to trimming and J lost 1 base; unmatched junction nucleotides: 9. The length of the CDR3 is 15 residues. The CDR3 spells CASGEDRAWNTEAFF. The CDR3, as DNA: TGTGCCAGCGGGGAGGACAGGGCCTGGAACACTGAAGCTTTCTTT.

This clonotype was found a few times. This sequence joins TRBV7-6 and TRBJ1-5; 8 bases are a match to TRBD1. CDR3 length: 16 residues. V dropped 1 base and J dropped 3; count of bases not matched to a gene: 5. CDR1 is SGHVS and CDR2 is FNYEAQ in the germline V gene. The chain's CDR3 is CASSLGRDRLNQPQHF. Written as DNA, the CDR3 is TGTGCCAGCAGCTTAGGGAGGGACAGGCTCAATCAGCCCCAGCATTTT. The complete variable domain, with remaining parts taken from reference TRBV7-6 and TRBJ1-5, reads GAGVSQSPRYKVTKRGQDVALRCDPISGHVSLYWYRQALGQGPEFLTYFNYEAQQDKSGLPNDRFSAERPEGSISTLTIQRTEQRDSAMYRCASSLGRDRLNQPQHFGDGTRLSIL.

This clonotype was counted many times. This chain joins TRBV5-1 and TRBJ2-5; 9 positions match TRBD1. The CDR3 has 14 amino acids. The trim removed 0 bases at V and 5 bases at J, leaving 2 bases unmatched. The germline V gene encodes CDR1 SGHRS and CDR2 YFSETQ. The CDR3 DNA sequence: TGCGCCAGCAGCTTGGGAGGACAGGGGGAGACCCAGTACTTC. This encodes CASSLGGQGETQYF.